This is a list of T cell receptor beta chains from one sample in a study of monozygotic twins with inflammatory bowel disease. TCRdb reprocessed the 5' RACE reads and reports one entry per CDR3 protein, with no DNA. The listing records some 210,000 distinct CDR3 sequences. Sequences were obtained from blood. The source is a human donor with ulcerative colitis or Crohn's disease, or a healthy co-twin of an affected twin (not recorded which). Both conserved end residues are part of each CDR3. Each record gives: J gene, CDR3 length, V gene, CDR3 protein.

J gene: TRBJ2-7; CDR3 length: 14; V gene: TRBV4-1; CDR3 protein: CASSHDWDFYEQYF
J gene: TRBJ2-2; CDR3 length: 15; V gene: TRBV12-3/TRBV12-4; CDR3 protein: CASRPGQGWTGELFF
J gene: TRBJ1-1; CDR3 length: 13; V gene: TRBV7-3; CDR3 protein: CASSVGLGTEAFF
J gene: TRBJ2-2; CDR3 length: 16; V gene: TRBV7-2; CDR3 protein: CASSLGSGVRTGELFF
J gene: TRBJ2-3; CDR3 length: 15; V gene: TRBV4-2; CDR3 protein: CASSQGGGAKDTQYF
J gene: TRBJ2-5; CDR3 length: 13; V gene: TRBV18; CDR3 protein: CASSPNREETQYF
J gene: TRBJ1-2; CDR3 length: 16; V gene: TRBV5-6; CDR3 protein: CASSLYSPGDTYGYTF
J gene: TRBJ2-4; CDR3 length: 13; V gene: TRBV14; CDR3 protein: CASSQRKGGIQYF
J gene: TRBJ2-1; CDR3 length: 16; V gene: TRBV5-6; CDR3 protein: CASSRVAGGRYNDQFF
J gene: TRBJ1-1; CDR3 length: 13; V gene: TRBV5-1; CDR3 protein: CASSWDGYFAAFF
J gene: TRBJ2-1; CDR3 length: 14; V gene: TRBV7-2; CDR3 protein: CASSLAWLDNEQFF
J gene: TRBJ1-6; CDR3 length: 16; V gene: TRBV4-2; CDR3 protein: CASSRLTGTGGPPLHF
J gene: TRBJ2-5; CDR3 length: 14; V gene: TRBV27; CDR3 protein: CASSFRGREETQYF
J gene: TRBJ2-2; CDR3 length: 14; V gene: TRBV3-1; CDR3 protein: CASSHKQDAGELFF
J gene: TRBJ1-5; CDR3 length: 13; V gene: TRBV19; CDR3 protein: CASSIETVQPQHF
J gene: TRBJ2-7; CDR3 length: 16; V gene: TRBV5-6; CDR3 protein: CASSLERGSGTYEQYF
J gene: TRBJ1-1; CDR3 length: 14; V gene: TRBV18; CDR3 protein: CASSPTGNRDEAFF
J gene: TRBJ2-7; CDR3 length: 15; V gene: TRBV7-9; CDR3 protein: CASSSRDGPLPEQYF
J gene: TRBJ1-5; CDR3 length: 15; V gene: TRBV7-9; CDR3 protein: CASSLGTVTNQPQHF
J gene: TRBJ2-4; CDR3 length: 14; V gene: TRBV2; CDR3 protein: CASILRDAGNIQYF
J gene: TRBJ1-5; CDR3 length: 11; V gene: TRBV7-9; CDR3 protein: CASSLGETQHF
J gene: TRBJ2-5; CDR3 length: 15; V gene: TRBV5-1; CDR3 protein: CASSPMTMGPETQYF
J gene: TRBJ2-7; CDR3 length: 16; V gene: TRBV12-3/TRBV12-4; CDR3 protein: CASSPGQTGTNYEQYF
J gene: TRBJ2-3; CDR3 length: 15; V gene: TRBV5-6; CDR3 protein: CASSSWTGKRDTQYF
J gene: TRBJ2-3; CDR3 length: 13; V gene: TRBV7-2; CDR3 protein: CASSPPGKGAQYF
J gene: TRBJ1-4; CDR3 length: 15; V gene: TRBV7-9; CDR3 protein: CASSLPGPANEKLFF
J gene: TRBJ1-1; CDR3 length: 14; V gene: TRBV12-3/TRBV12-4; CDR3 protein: CASTFSWGTTEAFF
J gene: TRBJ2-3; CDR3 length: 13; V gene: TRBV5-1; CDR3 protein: CASSLGNRDTQYF
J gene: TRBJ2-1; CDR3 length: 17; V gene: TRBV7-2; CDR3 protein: CASSLVVGLGVRNEQFF
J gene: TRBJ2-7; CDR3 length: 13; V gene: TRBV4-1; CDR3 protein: CASSQGGWSQQYF
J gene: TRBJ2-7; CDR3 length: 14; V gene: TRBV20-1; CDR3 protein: CSARPGQGAYEQYF
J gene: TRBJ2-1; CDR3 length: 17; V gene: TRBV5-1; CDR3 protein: CASSSPLGLDRLDEQFF
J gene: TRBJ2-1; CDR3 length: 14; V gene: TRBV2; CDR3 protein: CASSRGGTGNEQFF
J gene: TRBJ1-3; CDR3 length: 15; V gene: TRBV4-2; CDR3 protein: CASSHFQSSGNTIYF
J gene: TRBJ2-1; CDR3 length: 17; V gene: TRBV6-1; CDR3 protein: CASSELVLAGGNNEQFF
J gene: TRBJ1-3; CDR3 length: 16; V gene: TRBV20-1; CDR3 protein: CSARGRRGDSGNTIYF
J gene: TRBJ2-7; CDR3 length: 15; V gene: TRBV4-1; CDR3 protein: CASSPTGSLWYEQYF
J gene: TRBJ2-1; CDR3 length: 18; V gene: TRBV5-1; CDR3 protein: CASSWTYGGQRYGNEQFF
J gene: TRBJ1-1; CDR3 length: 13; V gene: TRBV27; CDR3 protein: CASSLLGNTEAFF
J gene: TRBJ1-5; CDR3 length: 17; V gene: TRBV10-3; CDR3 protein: CAISESQGAKGNQPQHF
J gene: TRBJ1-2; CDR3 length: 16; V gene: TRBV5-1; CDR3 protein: CASSLLSGQVNYGYTF
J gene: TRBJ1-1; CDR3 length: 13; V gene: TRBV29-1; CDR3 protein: CSVVGTGNTEAFF
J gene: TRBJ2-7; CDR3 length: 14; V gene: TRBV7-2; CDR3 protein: CASSLGQGGYEQYF
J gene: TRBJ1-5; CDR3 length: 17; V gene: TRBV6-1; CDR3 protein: CASMRDIPNRSNQPQHF
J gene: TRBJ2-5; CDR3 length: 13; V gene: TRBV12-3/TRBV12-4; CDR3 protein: CASSLGARETQYF
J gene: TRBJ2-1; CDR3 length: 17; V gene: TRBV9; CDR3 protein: CASSFTLGTGAYNEQFF
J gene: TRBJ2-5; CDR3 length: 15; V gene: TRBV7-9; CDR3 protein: CASSPGTTVRETQYF
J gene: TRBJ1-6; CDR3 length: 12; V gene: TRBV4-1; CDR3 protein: CASSNREDPLHF
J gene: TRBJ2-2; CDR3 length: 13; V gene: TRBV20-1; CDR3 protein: CSARDGQGGELFF
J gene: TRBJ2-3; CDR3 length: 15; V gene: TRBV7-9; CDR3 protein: CASSLVGTGQDTQYF